Presented here are 16 T cell receptor beta chains from one specimen sequenced in a study of spatial heterogeneity in lung cancer. TCRdb processed the 5' RACE reads anew with MiXCR; each CDR3 protein has one entry. The table records around 40,000 distinct CDR3 sequences, approximately 6.3% of them present only once. Time point of the sample: sample taken at primary tumor resection. Unsorted whole RNA of tumor, nontumor lung or frozen PBMC was sequenced. The sample consisted of PBMCs, taken at surgery. The receptors were sampled from a male donor with early-stage non-small cell lung cancer.

This clonotype was detected many times. The genes are TRBV28 and TRBJ1-6; the match to TRBD1 covers 7 bases. The CDR3 has 17 amino acids. Germline CDR1 and CDR2: MDHEN and SYDVKM. The V and J ends lost 1 base and 4 bases, in that order; junction bases with no gene match: 7. The CDR3 DNA follows: TGTGCCAGCAGTTTATATGGCGGGACAGATTATAATTCACCCCTCCACTTT. Encoded protein: CASSLYGGTDYNSPLHF. Full variable domain (outside the CDR3, taken from reference TRBV28 and TRBJ1-6): DVKVTQSSRYLVKRTGEKVFLECVQDMDHENMFWYRQDPGLGLRLIYFSYDVKMKEKGDIPEGYSVSREKKERFSLILESASTNQTSMYLCASSLYGGTDYNSPLHFGNGTRLTVT.

A few counts support this clonotype. In DNA form, the CDR3 reads TGCAGTGCGCGGACAGGGATCGGGGATTCACCCCTCCACTTT. Translated, it gives CSARTGIGDSPLHF. V and J are TRBV20-1 and TRBJ1-6; the match to TRBD1 covers 8 bases. The trim removed 6 bases at V and 8 bases at J, leaving 9 bases unmatched. The CDR3 runs 14 residues. Germline-derived CDR1 and CDR2 are DFQATT and SNEGSKA (reference sequence).

The V call is TRBV20-1, the J call TRBJ2-7; 7 bases are a match to TRBD1. CDR3 size: 13 residues. J gave up 1 base and V 5 bases, and 5 bases lay outside the gene matches. Germline V gives CDR1 DFQATT, CDR2 SNEGSKA (reference sequence). CDR3 residues: CSASTGTSYEQYF. CDR3 in DNA: TGCAGTGCTTCGACAGGGACGTCCTACGAGCAGTACTTC.

In regard to this clonotype: A read error may be the cause here, since a much bigger clone is one base away. The chain joins TRBV3-1 to TRBJ2-7; D is ambiguous. The germline V gene has CDR1 LGHDT and CDR2 YNNKEL (reference sequence). The length of the CDR3 is 12 residues. The CDR3 loop reads CSSSFQSYEQYF. The CDR3 DNA sequence: TGTTCCAGCAGCTTTCAGAGCTACGAGCAGTACTTC.

This clonotype was seen at least ten times. V gene TRBV20-1 combines with J gene TRBJ2-7; 12 nucleotides agree with TRBD1. Germline V lookup: CDR1 DFQATT, CDR2 SNEGSKA (reference sequence). V shed 5 bases, J shed 4 bases, and the junction held 9 bases outside the gene matches. This CDR3 contains 15 residues. CDR3 bases: TGCAGTGCTCCTAGGAAGGGACAGGGGGCTTACGAGCAGTACTTC. Translated, it gives CSAPRKGQGAYEQYF.

This clonotype was found many times. This chain uses TRBV2 with TRBJ1-5; 8 nucleotides agree with TRBD1. CDR1 SNHLY and CDR2 FYNNEI come from the germline V gene. V shed 9 bases and J 5 bases; nucleotides not matched to a gene: 6. The CDR3 is made up of 13 amino acids. The CDR3 loop reads CASGSDRDQPQHF. Here the CDR3 DNA reads TGTGCCAGTGGGTCGGACAGGGATCAGCCCCAGCATTTT.

This clonotype was observed many times. The V gene is TRBV12-3 or TRBV12-4, the J gene TRBJ1-2; 7 bases agree with TRBD1. V trimming: 0 bases; J trimming: 8 bases; junction bases outside the gene matches: 3. CDR3 length equals 13 residues. In DNA form, the CDR3 reads TGTGCCAGCAGTTTAGCAGGGGGCCAGGGCTACACCTTC. Amino acid sequence: CASSLAGGQGYTF.

This chain uses TRBV11-2 with TRBJ1-1; 9 positions agree with TRBD1. After removal of 4 bases from V and 6 bases from J, the junction contained 15 bases not matched to a gene. Germline CDR1 SGHAT, CDR2 FQNNGV. The CDR3 is made up of 17 amino acids. The CDR3 nucleotides are TGTGCCAGCAGCTCCCCTCGACAGGGGGGACTGGGGGCTGAAGCTTTCTTT. Translating it yields CASSSPRQGGLGAEAFF.

This clonotype has only a few counts. J is TRBJ1-6 and V is TRBV11-1; TRBD1 is a possible D gene (6 bases). The CDR3 length is 15 residues. The V gene lost 2 bases and the J gene lost 7 bases, with 12 bases spanning the gap. Germline CDR1 reads SGHAT; CDR2 reads FQDESV (reference sequence). The CDR3 DNA is TGTGCCAGCAGCTTACAGGGGCAGGGAAATTCACCCCTCCACTTT. Translated: CASSLQGQGNSPLHF.

This clonotype turned up a few times. The chain couples TRBV5-6 to TRBJ2-1; TRBD1 agrees at 7 bases. V lost 0 bases to trimming and J lost 6 bases; unmatched junction nucleotides: 3. The CDR3 runs 14 residues. Per germline, CDR1 SGHDT and CDR2 YYEEEE. The CDR3 DNA sequence: TGTGCCAGCAGCTTGGAACAGGGGACCAATGAGCAGTTCTTC. Its translation: CASSLEQGTNEQFF.

CDR3 in DNA: TGTGCCAGCAGCTTTGACAGACCTCTCTCTGGAAACACCATATATTTT. This gives the protein CASSFDRPLSGNTIYF. This sequence joins TRBV7-2 and TRBJ1-3; possible D gene TRBD1, 5 bases. Trimming cost V 3 bases and J 0 bases, with 12 bases left between them. This CDR3 is 16 amino acids long. Germline loops: CDR1 SGHTA, CDR2 FQGNSA.

This sequence joins TRBV24-1 and TRBJ1-2, with TRBD1 matching over 10 bases. CDR1 is KGHDR, CDR2 SFDVKD, per germline. This CDR3 has 14 residues. V dropped 9 bases and J dropped 4; count of bases not matched to a gene: 7. CDR3 amino acids: CATQRTGGSYGYTF. The CDR3 bases are TGTGCCACCCAGCGGACAGGGGGTTCCTATGGCTACACCTTC.

This clonotype was picked up many times. The chain is built from TRBV29-1 and TRBJ1-1; 7 bases map to TRBD1. Germline lookup yields CDR1 SQVTM and CDR2 ANQGSEA. The V gene end was trimmed by 6 bases and the J gene end by 1 base; junction bases not matched to a gene: 5. The CDR3 contains 13 residues. This chain's CDR3 is CSVRTGQNTEAFF. The CDR3 DNA reads as TGCAGCGTCCGGACAGGCCAGAACACTGAAGCTTTCTTT.

This clonotype was recorded many times. The rearrangement joins TRBV2 to TRBJ2-7, with D hard to call. V lost 5 bases, J lost 4 bases, and 6 bases lay in between. Germline CDR1 reads SNHLY; CDR2 reads FYNNEI. The CDR3 is 11 residues long. The CDR3 spells CASSTEYEQYF. As DNA, the CDR3 is TGTGCCAGCAGTACCGAATACGAGCAGTACTTC.

The chain recombines TRBV6-1 with TRBJ1-1; no definite D call. The CDR3 contains 13 residues. Germline-derived CDR1 and CDR2 are MNHNS and SASEGT. V lost 6 bases and J lost 6, with 14 bases in between. As DNA, the CDR3 is TGTGCCAGCAGCTGGAACTTTGCGCCTGAAGCTTTCTTT. This translates into CASSWNFAPEAFF.

This clonotype was counted many times. This chain links TRBV29-1 with TRBJ1-4; D is ambiguous. The V gene's germline CDR1 is SQVTM and CDR2 ANQGSEA. The CDR3 is 13 residues long. V lost 5 bases and J 8 bases, leaving 15 bases between the germline ends. The CDR3 nucleotides read TGCAGCGTTAATTTGGCACAGTGGGAAAAACTGTTTTTT. Amino acids: CSVNLAQWEKLFF.